One and the same sample provided the 32 T cell receptor beta chains below, sequenced in a study of response to subunit inactivated influenza vaccine. TCRdb reprocessed the RT-PCR reads via MiXCR and lists one record per CDR3 protein. The table shows about 570,000 distinct CDR3 sequences, with approximately 12% occurring only once. The material sequenced was PBMCs from blood, taken on the day of vaccination. The receptors come from a man aged 50 or older who received an inactivated influenza vaccine.

The sample holds a few counts of this clonotype. The chain links TRBV5-1 to TRBJ2-2; D possibly matches TRBD1 or TRBD2 (5 bases each). Trimming left V 7 bases short and J 1 base short, with 11 bases between. The CDR3 is 14 amino acids. The germline CDR1 and CDR2 sequences are SGHRS and YFSETQ. CDR3 coding DNA: TGCGCCAGCGGTCAGGGAGTGAACACCGGGGAGCTGTTTTTT. Translating it yields CASGQGVNTGELFF. The variable domain in full, with the rest retrieved from reference TRBV5-1 and TRBJ2-2, is KAGVTQTPRYLIKTRGQQVTLSCSPISGHRSVSWYQQTPGQGLQFLFEYFSETQRNKGNFPGRFSGRQFSNSRSEMNVSTLELGDSALYLCASGQGVNTGELFFGEGSRLTVL.

This clonotype has ten or more counts. V and J are TRBV28 and TRBJ1-1, with 8 bases that match TRBD1. The CDR3 has 14 amino acids. The germline V gene has CDR1 MDHEN and CDR2 SYDVKM. The trim removed 6 bases at V and 4 bases at J, leaving 7 bases unmatched. The chain's CDR3 is CASSLTGASTEAFF. The CDR3, as DNA: TGTGCCAGCAGCTTGACAGGGGCCTCCACTGAAGCTTTCTTT.

The sample holds a few counts of this clonotype. This sequence joins TRBV29-1 and TRBJ2-2; no reliable D call. The V gene's germline CDR1 is SQVTM and CDR2 ANQGSEA. CDR3 length: 13 residues. With 6 bases removed from V and 4 bases from J, the gap between germline ends came to 12 bases. The CDR3, as DNA: TGCAGCGTGGGTTCAGGCTTCACCGGGGAGCTGTTTTTT. It yields the protein CSVGSGFTGELFF.

This clonotype appeared a few times. The chain is built from TRBV29-1 and TRBJ2-3, with TRBD1 identical over 9 bases. V shed 7 bases, J shed 0 bases, and the junction held 11 bases outside the gene matches. The CDR3 is 16 amino acids. Germline-derived CDR1 and CDR2 are SQVTM and ANQGSEA. The chain's CDR3 is CSARGKGQGSTDTQYF. Here the CDR3 DNA reads TGCAGCGCGCGAGGAAAGGGACAGGGAAGCACAGATACGCAGTATTTT.

The chain has TRBV5-1 and TRBJ2-1, with 7 bases aligning to TRBD1. Trimming removed 1 base from V and 7 bases from J; junction bases left unmatched: 8. The CDR3 consists of 15 residues. Germline CDR1 and CDR2: SGHRS and YFSETQ. The CDR3 nucleotides are TGCGCCAGCAGCTTGTGGAGCGACAGGGTGAATGAGCAGTTCTTC. Translation gives CASSLWSDRVNEQFF.

J is TRBJ2-5 and V is TRBV10-3; D not resolved. The CDR3 is 13 amino acids. Germline CDR1 ENHRY, CDR2 SYGVKD. V was clipped by 4 bases and J by 1 base, with 7 bases between them. The CDR3 DNA follows: TGTGCCATCAGTGGATCCCTCCAAGAGACCCAGTACTTC. Protein: CAISGSLQETQYF.

Worth noting for this clonotype: One end of the junction fails to match germline, which may point to a read error. V gene TRBV2 combines with J gene TRBJ2-3; D possibly corresponds to TRBD1 (5 bases). Germline assignment: CDR1 SNHLY and CDR2 FYNNEI. The CDR3 is made up of 15 amino acids. The CDR3 loop is CASREGAHNTDTQYF. The CDR3 DNA reads as TGTGCCAGCAGAGAAGGGGCTCATAACACAGATACGCAGTATTTT.

The rearrangement joins TRBV2 to TRBJ2-7, with 7 bases lining up with TRBD1. Germline values: CDR1 SNHLY, CDR2 FYNNEI. V trimming: 4 bases; J trimming: 5 bases; junction bases outside the gene matches: 8. This CDR3 is built from 14 residues. The chain's CDR3 is CASSVGGQSHEQYF. CDR3 DNA: TGTGCCAGCAGTGTTGGGGGACAGTCCCACGAGCAGTACTTC.

The rearrangement joins TRBV24-1 to TRBJ1-2; D is uncertain. The germline V and J ends were trimmed by 0 bases and 2 bases, with 6 bases remaining between them. The CDR3 spans 14 residues. Germline V gene data show CDR1 as KGHDR and CDR2 as SFDVKD. CDR3 loop: CATSDLTGNYGYTF. CDR3 in DNA: TGTGCCACCAGTGATTTGACGGGGAACTATGGCTACACCTTC.

A few counts support this clonotype. V is TRBV27 and J is TRBJ2-6; D may be TRBD2 (6 bases). The CDR3 extends over 16 amino acids. From germline, CDR1 is MNHEY and CDR2 SMNVEV (reference sequence). V was pared by 6 bases and J by 0 bases, with 12 bases between. Here the CDR3 DNA reads TGTGCCAGCAGATGGGGAGGACGCTCTGGGGCCAACGTCCTGACTTTC. Translation gives CASRWGGRSGANVLTF.

As to this clonotype: Germline and junction disagree at one end, which may indicate a read error. The rearrangement joins TRBV3-1 to TRBJ2-7; weak D call: TRBD1 (5 bases). This CDR3 is built from 15 residues. Germline-derived CDR1 and CDR2 are LGHDT and YNNKEL (reference sequence). CDR3 amino acids: CACSQQASWTHEQYF. CDR3 coding DNA: TGTGCCTGCAGCCAACAGGCGTCTTGGACACACGAGCAGTACTTC.

A few counts support this clonotype. The gene calls are TRBV25-1 and TRBJ1-4, with 9 nucleotides matching TRBD1. The CDR3 runs to 15 residues. Germline CDR1 and CDR2: MGHDK and SYGVNS. After removal of 3 bases from V and 7 bases from J, the junction contained 6 bases not matched to a gene. DNA for the CDR3: TGTGCCAGCAGTGACCACAGGGGGCCTGGTGAAAAACTGTTTTTT. Translating gives CASSDHRGPGEKLFF. Full variable domain (remainder filled in from reference TRBV25-1 and TRBJ1-4): EADIYQTPRYLVIGTGKKITLECSQTMGHDKMYWYQQDPGMELHLIHYSYGVNSTEKGDLSSESTVSRIRTEHFPLTLESARPSHTSQYLCASSDHRGPGEKLFFGSGTQLSVL.

This clonotype was picked up many times. The CDR3 sequence: CASSQGQYGYTF. The CDR3 DNA reads as TGTGCCAGCAGTCAAGGACAGTATGGCTACACCTTC. The genes are TRBV6-2 or TRBV6-3 and TRBJ1-2; TRBD1 might be the D (6 bases). The V end lost 5 bases, the J end lost 5 bases, and 9 bases lay between the germline ends. The CDR3 is 12 amino acids. Germline values: CDR1 MNHEY, CDR2 SVGEGT.

This chain links TRBV30 with TRBJ2-1, with D tentatively TRBD2 (6 bases). The CDR3 runs 14 residues. Trimming shortened V by 2 bases and J by 3 bases, and 11 bases separated the two germline ends. Germline V gene lookup returns CDR1 GTSNPN and CDR2 SVGIG (reference sequence). CDR3 sequence: CAWSSLAVYNEQFF. The CDR3 DNA follows: TGTGCCTGGAGTTCACTAGCTGTCTACAATGAGCAGTTCTTC. Using reference TRBV30 and TRBJ2-1 for the parts outside the CDR3, the full variable domain is SQTIHQWPATLVQPVGSPLSLECTVEGTSNPNLYWYRQAAGRGLQLLFYSVGIGQISSEVPQNLSASRPQDRQFILSSKKLLLSDSGFYLCAWSSLAVYNEQFFGPGTRLTVL.

This clonotype was seen a few times. V is TRBV27 and J is TRBJ2-7; no clear D. The CDR3 covers 15 residues. V gave up 6 bases and J gave up 0 bases, with 15 bases separating them. Germline CDR1 reads MNHEY; CDR2 reads SMNVEV (reference sequence). The CDR3 spells CASRSAGVYSYEQYF. CDR3 coding DNA: TGTGCCAGCAGATCCGCTGGCGTTTACTCCTACGAGCAGTACTTC.

The genes are TRBV2 and TRBJ1-1, with 9 bases identical to TRBD1. The length of the CDR3 is 13 residues. CDR1 SNHLY and CDR2 FYNNEI come from the germline V gene. The V and J ends lost 6 bases and 12 bases, in that order; junction bases with no gene match: 11. The CDR3 spells CASSQGQGRATFF. CDR3 nucleotides: TGTGCCAGCAGCCAGGGACAGGGCAGGGCGACTTTCTTT.

V usage is TRBV18 and J usage is TRBJ2-7, with D possibly being TRBD1 or TRBD2 (5 bases each). Germline loops: CDR1 KGHSH, CDR2 LQKENI. The ends were cut back, 2 bases at V and 6 bases at J, with 14 bases in the middle. This CDR3 has 14 residues. The CDR3 DNA reads as TGTGCCAGCTCACCAACGGGGCCGCCGGGCGAGCAGTACTTC. It encodes CASSPTGPPGEQYF.

In its sample, this clonotype was seen a few times. V gene TRBV7-2 combines with J gene TRBJ2-5, with 8 bases matching TRBD2. In germline, CDR1 is SGHTA, CDR2 FQGNSA. The CDR3 is 16 amino acids. J lost 0 bases, V lost 3 bases, and 6 bases had no gene match. CDR3 nucleotide sequence: TGTGCCAGCAGCTTTGCGGGGGGCACGTACCAAGAGACCCAGTACTTC. This encodes CASSFAGGTYQETQYF. Full variable domain (missing parts from reference TRBV7-2 and TRBJ2-5): GAGVSQSPSNKVTEKGKDVELRCDPISGHTALYWYRQSLGQGLEFLIYFQGNSAPDKSGLPSDRFSAERTGGSVSTLTIQRTQQEDSAVYLCASSFAGGTYQETQYFGPGTRLLVL.

This clonotype was found many times. The chain joins TRBV4-2 to TRBJ2-5; perhaps TRBD2 as D (6 bases). This CDR3 has 15 residues. V was cut by 0 bases and J by 4 bases, with 12 bases left in between. Germline CDR1 and CDR2: LGHNA and YNFKEQ. In DNA, the CDR3 is TGTGCCAGCAGCCAAGATCCCGGGACTGTAGAGACCCAGTACTTC. This gives the protein CASSQDPGTVETQYF.

V and J are TRBV4-3 and TRBJ2-5; TRBD2 matches 13 bases. Germline V gives CDR1 LGHNA, CDR2 YSLEER. V shed 2 bases and J 9 bases; nucleotides not matched to a gene: 9. The length of the CDR3 is 16 residues. Here the CDR3 DNA reads TGCGCCAGCAGCCAAATAACTAGCGGGGGGGCCACACCCCAGTACTTC. Its protein is CASSQITSGGATPQYF.

This clonotype has only a few counts. V usage is TRBV5-1 and J usage is TRBJ2-1, with 9 bases aligning to TRBD2. The CDR3 contains 17 residues. Per germline, CDR1 SGHRS and CDR2 YFSETQ. Trimming cost V 4 bases and J 2 bases; bases outside gene matches: 10. This CDR3 is CASSLTPVAGAYNEQFF. The DNA for the CDR3 is TGCGCCAGCAGCCTTACACCGGTAGCGGGGGCCTACAATGAGCAGTTCTTC. The full variable domain, rest sourced from reference TRBV5-1 and TRBJ2-1, is KAGVTQTPRYLIKTRGQQVTLSCSPISGHRSVSWYQQTPGQGLQFLFEYFSETQRNKGNFPGRFSGRQFSNSRSEMNVSTLELGDSALYLCASSLTPVAGAYNEQFFGPGTRLTVL.

V and J are TRBV7-2 and TRBJ2-3, with D perhaps matching TRBD1 (6 bases). The CDR3 length is 15 residues. CDR1 is SGHTA, CDR2 FQGNSA, per germline. Deletions cut 0 bases from V and 4 bases from J, with 11 bases between. The DNA of the CDR3 is TGTGCCAGCAGCTTAGCGGGGGCCCCCCCAGATACGCAGTATTTT. It specifies CASSLAGAPPDTQYF.

This clonotype was counted between two and nine times. The rearrangement links TRBV18 to TRBJ2-3; 8 bases match TRBD1. CDR3 length: 15 amino acids. J was trimmed by 4 bases and V by 3 bases; bases with no gene match: 6. CDR1 KGHSH and CDR2 LQKENI come from the germline V gene. The CDR3 sequence: CASSPRTGGADTQYF. CDR3 DNA sequence: TGTGCCAGCTCACCGCGTACAGGGGGAGCAGATACGCAGTATTTT.

The V gene is TRBV6-2 or TRBV6-3, the J gene TRBJ1-6; tentatively, D is TRBD1 (5 bases). The CDR3 spans 14 residues. With 6 bases removed from V and 3 bases from J, the gap between germline ends came to 9 bases. Germline values: CDR1 MNHEY, CDR2 SVGEGT. In DNA form, the CDR3 reads TGTGCCAGCAGGACAGAGTTCTATAATTCACCCCTCCACTTT. Its protein product is CASRTEFYNSPLHF.

This rearrangement joins TRBV11-1 to TRBJ1-4, with 7 bases aligning to TRBD1. With 3 bases clipped from V and 0 bases from J, the junction kept 10 bases outside the gene matches. The CDR3 runs to 18 residues. Germline values: CDR1 SGHAT, CDR2 FQDESV (reference sequence). The CDR3 region is CASSFPGQRFATNEKLFF. For the CDR3, the DNA is TGTGCCAGCAGCTTCCCGGGACAGAGATTTGCAACTAATGAAAAACTGTTTTTT.

The sample holds many counts of this clonotype. J is TRBJ2-5 and V is TRBV10-2; TRBD1 matches 7 bases. V was pared by 5 bases and J by 7 bases, with 7 bases of the junction left unmatched. The CDR3 is made up of 13 amino acids. CDR1 is WSHSY and CDR2 is SAAADI in the germline V gene. This CDR3 is CASSRQGPATQYF. CDR3 nucleotide sequence: TGCGCCAGCAGTAGACAGGGACCGGCGACCCAGTACTTC.

The gene calls are TRBV11-2 and TRBJ2-5, with 14 nucleotides matching TRBD2. V lost 2 bases and J lost 5; bases outside the gene matches: 4. The CDR3 is 16 residues long. Germline V gives CDR1 SGHAT, CDR2 FQNNGV. CDR3 protein: CASSLLGLAGAETQYF. CDR3 nucleotide sequence: TGTGCCAGCAGCTTATTGGGACTAGCGGGAGCCGAGACCCAGTACTTC.

Many counts were recorded for this clonotype. V is TRBV7-2 and J is TRBJ2-7, with 14 bases matching TRBD2. The CDR3 has 17 amino acids. V lost 5 bases to trimming and J lost 2 bases; unmatched junction nucleotides: 8. Germline CDR1 and CDR2: SGHTA and FQGNSA. Here the CDR3 reads CASSTPGLAGVPYEQYF. The DNA for the CDR3 is TGTGCCAGCAGCACGCCGGGACTAGCGGGAGTCCCCTACGAGCAGTACTTC.

In nucleotides, the CDR3 is TGTGCCAGCAGCTCCCGACAGGGGGCTACCCACTATGGCTACACCTTC. Translation: CASSSRQGATHYGYTF. The rearrangement joins TRBV7-9 to TRBJ1-2; 10 bases map to TRBD1. This CDR3 region has 16 residues. J was trimmed by 3 bases and V by 4 bases; bases with no gene match: 8. The germline gives CDR1 SEHNR, CDR2 FQNEAQ (reference sequence). Combining the CDR3 with reference TRBV7-9 and TRBJ1-2 gives the whole variable domain DTGVSQNPRHKITKRGQNVTFRCDPISEHNRLYWYRQTLGQGPEFLTYFQNEAQLEKSRLLSDRFSAERPKGSFSTLEIQRTEQGDSAMYLCASSSRQGATHYGYTFGSGTRLTVV.

The CDR3 nucleotides are TGTGCCAGCAGTGATAGTACATCCCGGGACAGCCTGAGATACGAGCAGTACTTC. Translation: CASSDSTSRDSLRYEQYF. The rearrangement links TRBV28 to TRBJ2-7; 7 nucleotides line up with TRBD1. Germline V lookup: CDR1 MDHEN, CDR2 SYDVKM. Trimming cost V 5 bases and J 4 bases; bases outside gene matches: 20. CDR3 length: 18 residues.

This clonotype was counted a few times. The chain uses TRBV7-2 and TRBJ2-6; D call uncertain. Germline loops: CDR1 SGHTA, CDR2 FQGNSA. Trimming cost V 2 bases and J 0 bases, with 11 bases left between them. This CDR3 has 17 amino acids. The CDR3 bases are TGTGCCAGCAGCTTACAGGCCAGTCCCTCTGGGGCCAACGTCCTGACTTTC. Translation: CASSLQASPSGANVLTF.

This clonotype was observed at least ten times. This chain links TRBV20-1 with TRBJ2-3; D unclear. Per germline, CDR1 DFQATT and CDR2 SNEGSKA (reference sequence). This CDR3 is 12 amino acids long. The V gene lost 6 bases and the J gene lost 5 bases, with 12 bases spanning the gap. In DNA, the CDR3 is TGCAGTGCCGTCGGAAATGGAGATACGCAGTATTTT. This codes for CSAVGNGDTQYF.